Listed below are T cell receptor beta chains from one sample, sequenced in a study of OX40 agonist ivuxolimab in advanced cancers. The repertoire was sequenced with immunoSEQ multiplex PCR; TCRdb's copy has only in-frame clones and lacks some. The repertoire has about 60,000 clones, about 86% of them found once; the top ten carry 0.8% to 1%. This specimen was CD4+ or CD8+ T cells sorted from blood, taken in a trial of the OX40 agonist ivuxolimab. These receptors came from an adult with an advanced solid tumor such as melanoma, head and neck, liver or kidney cancer. CDR3s include the opening cysteine and the closing phenylalanine or tryptophan. D genes are given only for firm matches. A clone size is listed for some rows: how often the clone was seen (once, few, many), or a class if it is expanded.

j_call: TRBJ1-5; d_call: NA; clone_size: once; v_call: TRBV2; cdr3_length: 16; cdr3_nt: TGTGCCAGCAGTGAGGAGTTGCGACAGATCAATCAGCCCCAGCATTTT; cdr3_aa: CASSEELRQINQPQHF
j_call: TRBJ1-6; d_call: TRBD1; clone_size: once; v_call: TRBV4-1; cdr3_length: 16; cdr3_nt: TGCGCCAGCAGCCAGGGAGGACAGGGGGCAGGTTCACCCCTCCACTTT; cdr3_aa: CASSQGGQGAGSPLHF
j_call: TRBJ2-1; d_call: NA; clone_size: few; v_call: TRBV6-1; cdr3_length: 12; cdr3_nt: TGTGCCAGCAGTGAAGCCATCACTGAGCAGTTCTTC; cdr3_aa: CASSEAITEQFF
j_call: TRBJ2-5; d_call: NA; clone_size: once; v_call: TRBV7-2; cdr3_length: 14; cdr3_nt: TGTGCCAGCAGAACCGGGGTGGGGGAAGAGACCCAGTACTTC; cdr3_aa: CASRTGVGEETQYF
j_call: TRBJ2-3; d_call: TRBD1; clone_size: NA; v_call: TRBV4-1; cdr3_length: 16; cdr3_nt: TGCGCCAGCAGCCTCTCGGGACAGGGATTGGCAGATACGCAGTATTTT; cdr3_aa: CASSLSGQGLADTQYF
j_call: TRBJ2-3; d_call: TRBD1; clone_size: NA; v_call: TRBV7-9; cdr3_length: 17; cdr3_nt: TGTGCCAGCAGCTTATCCGGGACAGGGCGGGGCACAGATACGCAGTATTTT; cdr3_aa: CASSLSGTGRGTDTQYF
j_call: TRBJ2-7; d_call: NA; clone_size: NA; v_call: TRBV7-9; cdr3_length: 14; cdr3_nt: TGTGCCAGCAGCTTGGGAAAACCTGAGACCCAGCAGTACTTC; cdr3_aa: CASSLGKPETQQYF
j_call: TRBJ2-7; d_call: NA; clone_size: NA; v_call: TRBV7-9; cdr3_length: 16; cdr3_nt: TGTGCCAGCAGCTTAGTTTGGGGGTCCCTTCTTTCCGAGCAGTACTTC; cdr3_aa: CASSLVWGSLLSEQYF
j_call: TRBJ1-1; d_call: TRBD1; clone_size: NA; v_call: TRBV5-1; cdr3_length: 15; cdr3_nt: TGCGCCAGCAGTCGCACAGGGGGCGGTAACACTGAAGCTTTCTTT; cdr3_aa: CASSRTGGGNTEAFF
j_call: TRBJ1-2; d_call: TRBD1; clone_size: once; v_call: TRBV5-1; cdr3_length: 15; cdr3_nt: TGCGCCAGCAGCCAGGGACAGGCGGAGTGGTATGGCTACACCTTC; cdr3_aa: CASSQGQAEWYGYTF
j_call: TRBJ1-4; d_call: TRBD1; clone_size: NA; v_call: TRBV2; cdr3_length: 15; cdr3_nt: TGTGCCAGCAGGGGGACAGGGGGCTTACTTGAAAAACTGTTTTTT; cdr3_aa: CASRGTGGLLEKLFF
j_call: TRBJ1-4; d_call: NA; clone_size: NA; v_call: TRBV7-9; cdr3_length: 16; cdr3_nt: TGTGCCAGCAGCCCGGGGAGCGGGGACCTTAATGAAAAACTGTTTTTT; cdr3_aa: CASSPGSGDLNEKLFF
j_call: TRBJ2-3; d_call: NA; clone_size: NA; v_call: TRBV7-2; cdr3_length: 14; cdr3_nt: TGTGCCAGCAGCTTAGCCGGGATTACAGATACGCAGTATTTT; cdr3_aa: CASSLAGITDTQYF
j_call: TRBJ1-1; d_call: NA; clone_size: NA; v_call: TRBV5-1; cdr3_length: 15; cdr3_nt: TGCGCCAGCAGCTTGGTTGGGGGGCTGAACACTGAAGCTTTCTTT; cdr3_aa: CASSLVGGLNTEAFF
j_call: TRBJ2-1; d_call: TRBD1; clone_size: NA; v_call: TRBV6-6; cdr3_length: 14; cdr3_nt: TGTGCCAGCAGTCCCCCGGGACAGACGAATGAGCAGTTCTTC; cdr3_aa: CASSPPGQTNEQFF
j_call: TRBJ2-2; d_call: NA; clone_size: NA; v_call: TRBV19; cdr3_length: 15; cdr3_nt: TGTGCCAGTAGTATCGAAAGGGGAGGTAGCGGGGAGCTGTTTTTT; cdr3_aa: CASSIERGGSGELFF
j_call: TRBJ2-7; d_call: NA; clone_size: NA; v_call: TRBV5-6; cdr3_length: 15; cdr3_nt: TGTGCCAGCAGCTTCGTCGGCAGGTCCTTGTACGAGCAGTACTTC; cdr3_aa: CASSFVGRSLYEQYF
j_call: TRBJ1-4; d_call: TRBD1; clone_size: NA; v_call: TRBV5-1; cdr3_length: 18; cdr3_nt: TGCGCCAGCAGCTTCCGGGACAGGGGCCCCGCAACTAATGAAAAACTGTTTTTT; cdr3_aa: CASSFRDRGPATNEKLFF
j_call: TRBJ1-2; d_call: NA; clone_size: NA; v_call: TRBV7-9; cdr3_length: 14; cdr3_nt: TGTGCCAGCAGCTTAAATCCGGAGGGCAGTGGCTACACCTTC; cdr3_aa: CASSLNPEGSGYTF
j_call: TRBJ2-3; d_call: TRBD1; clone_size: NA; v_call: TRBV5-1; cdr3_length: 14; cdr3_nt: TGCGCCAGCAGCCCGGGACAGTCCACAGATACGCAGTATTTT; cdr3_aa: CASSPGQSTDTQYF
j_call: TRBJ1-1; d_call: NA; clone_size: once; v_call: TRBV7-9; cdr3_length: 13; cdr3_nt: TGTGCCAGCAGCTTAGACCTCCATACTGAGGCTTTCTTT; cdr3_aa: CASSLDLHTEAFF
j_call: TRBJ1-2; d_call: NA; clone_size: NA; v_call: TRBV5-1; cdr3_length: 14; cdr3_nt: TGCGCCAGCAGCGTGGACATCAAGGGCTATGGCTACACCTTC; cdr3_aa: CASSVDIKGYGYTF
j_call: TRBJ2-5; d_call: NA; clone_size: NA; v_call: TRBV20-1; cdr3_length: 11; cdr3_nt: TGCAGTGCTAGAGAACAAGAGACCCAGTACTTC; cdr3_aa: CSAREQETQYF
j_call: TRBJ1-2; d_call: TRBD1; clone_size: NA; v_call: TRBV28; cdr3_length: 18; cdr3_nt: TGTGCCAGCAGTTTATCCGGCCTAGCTGGGACAGGGGGCTATGGCTACACCTTC; cdr3_aa: CASSLSGLAGTGGYGYTF
j_call: TRBJ1-1; d_call: NA; clone_size: NA; v_call: TRBV6-5; cdr3_length: 16; cdr3_nt: TGTGCCAGCAGTTACTCGTGGACTCGGAGGAACACTGAAGCTTTCTTT; cdr3_aa: CASSYSWTRRNTEAFF
j_call: TRBJ2-4; d_call: NA; clone_size: NA; v_call: TRBV7-2; cdr3_length: 19; cdr3_nt: TGTGCCAGCAGCCCGCGACCCTCCGGGGGGCCCTTAGCCAAAAACATTCAGTACTTC; cdr3_aa: CASSPRPSGGPLAKNIQYF
j_call: TRBJ1-5; d_call: NA; clone_size: NA; v_call: TRBV18; cdr3_length: 13; cdr3_nt: TGTGCCAGCTCACCACCGGGGAATCAACCCCAGCATTTT; cdr3_aa: CASSPPGNQPQHF
j_call: TRBJ1-1; d_call: NA; clone_size: once; v_call: TRBV5-5; cdr3_length: 14; cdr3_nt: TGTGCCAGCAGCTTAATTACGCTGAACACTGAAGCTTTCTTT; cdr3_aa: CASSLITLNTEAFF
j_call: TRBJ1-5; d_call: NA; clone_size: NA; v_call: TRBV6-6; cdr3_length: 16; cdr3_nt: TGTGCCAGCAGGCTCTGGACTGGGTTGGGTAATCAGCCCCAGCATTTT; cdr3_aa: CASRLWTGLGNQPQHF
j_call: TRBJ2-3; d_call: TRBD2; clone_size: NA; v_call: TRBV19; cdr3_length: 16; cdr3_nt: TGTGCCAGTAGTTGGGGTGCAGCGGGGGGAACAGATACGCAGTATTTT; cdr3_aa: CASSWGAAGGTDTQYF
j_call: TRBJ2-1; d_call: NA; clone_size: NA; v_call: TRBV5-1; cdr3_length: 14; cdr3_nt: TGCGCCAGCAGCTTGCTTGGTGAATACAATGAGCAGTTCTTC; cdr3_aa: CASSLLGEYNEQFF
j_call: TRBJ2-7; d_call: TRBD1; clone_size: few; v_call: TRBV10-3; cdr3_length: 14; cdr3_nt: TGTGCCATACGACAGGGGATGATGTCCTACGAGCAGTACTTC; cdr3_aa: CAIRQGMMSYEQYF
j_call: TRBJ2-7; d_call: TRBD1; clone_size: NA; v_call: TRBV2; cdr3_length: 17; cdr3_nt: TGTGCCAGCAAAAACAACCGGGACAGGCCCTTCTCCTACGAGCAGTACTTC; cdr3_aa: CASKNNRDRPFSYEQYF
j_call: TRBJ1-1; d_call: NA; clone_size: NA; v_call: TRBV6-5; cdr3_length: 13; cdr3_nt: TGTGCCAGCATTAATCGGGGCTCGACTGAAGCTTTCTTT; cdr3_aa: CASINRGSTEAFF
j_call: TRBJ2-1; d_call: NA; clone_size: NA; v_call: TRBV29-1; cdr3_length: 15; cdr3_nt: TGCAGCGTTGTCGGGGGCAGGGGTTCCTACAATGAGCAGTTCTTC; cdr3_aa: CSVVGGRGSYNEQFF
j_call: TRBJ1-1; d_call: NA; clone_size: NA; v_call: TRBV7-9; cdr3_length: 15; cdr3_nt: TGTGCCAGCAGCTTTGTGGGCTCCGGGAGTACTGAAGCTTTCTTT; cdr3_aa: CASSFVGSGSTEAFF
j_call: TRBJ1-2; d_call: TRBD1; clone_size: NA; v_call: TRBV6-6; cdr3_length: 13; cdr3_nt: TGTGCCAGCAGTTACTCACAGGGGAATGGCTACACCTTC; cdr3_aa: CASSYSQGNGYTF
j_call: TRBJ1-1; d_call: NA; clone_size: NA; v_call: TRBV18; cdr3_length: 12; cdr3_nt: TGTGCCAGCTCACCTAGGGACGGGGAAGCTTTCTTT; cdr3_aa: CASSPRDGEAFF
j_call: TRBJ2-3; d_call: TRBD1; clone_size: NA; v_call: TRBV6-1; cdr3_length: 13; cdr3_nt: TGTGCCAGCAAGGGACAGTCTACAGATACGCAGTATTTT; cdr3_aa: CASKGQSTDTQYF
j_call: TRBJ1-1; d_call: NA; clone_size: NA; v_call: TRBV5-1; cdr3_length: 12; cdr3_nt: TGCGCCAGCAGCCAGGACGGAGTCTCAGCTTTCTTT; cdr3_aa: CASSQDGVSAFF
j_call: TRBJ2-7; d_call: TRBD1; clone_size: NA; v_call: TRBV27; cdr3_length: 16; cdr3_nt: TGTGCCAGCAGTTTGTCAGGGCAGGGGGTCTCCTACGAGCAGTACTTC; cdr3_aa: CASSLSGQGVSYEQYF
j_call: TRBJ1-5; d_call: TRBD1; clone_size: NA; v_call: TRBV7-9; cdr3_length: 15; cdr3_nt: TGTGCCAGCAGCTCCGACAGGGGTCGTAATCAGCCCCAGCATTTT; cdr3_aa: CASSSDRGRNQPQHF
j_call: TRBJ2-7; d_call: NA; clone_size: few; v_call: TRBV18; cdr3_length: 15; cdr3_nt: TGTGCCAGCTCACCCGGGTCCTCGACCTCCTACGAGCAGTACTTC; cdr3_aa: CASSPGSSTSYEQYF
j_call: TRBJ2-3; d_call: NA; clone_size: NA; v_call: TRBV27; cdr3_length: 18; cdr3_nt: TGTGCCAGCAGTTTATTTAGCGGGACAGGCGCTAGCACAGATACGCAGTATTTT; cdr3_aa: CASSLFSGTGASTDTQYF
j_call: TRBJ1-6; d_call: NA; clone_size: NA; v_call: TRBV7-2; cdr3_length: 15; cdr3_nt: TGTGCCAGCAGCTTCGGCGTCCTCAGCAATTCACCCCTCCACTTT; cdr3_aa: CASSFGVLSNSPLHF
j_call: TRBJ1-1; d_call: NA; clone_size: NA; v_call: TRBV4-1; cdr3_length: 17; cdr3_nt: TGCGCCAGCAGCCAAGGCCGGGTTGGCCAAGGGAACACTGAAGCTTTCTTT; cdr3_aa: CASSQGRVGQGNTEAFF
j_call: TRBJ1-2; d_call: NA; clone_size: NA; v_call: TRBV19; cdr3_length: 13; cdr3_nt: TGTGCCAGTAGTGAGAGAACGAAGCGTGGCTACACCTTC; cdr3_aa: CASSERTKRGYTF
j_call: TRBJ1-5; d_call: TRBD1; clone_size: few; v_call: TRBV6-1; cdr3_length: 15; cdr3_nt: TGTGCCAGCAGTACCCAGGGGGGAGGCAATCAGCCCCAGCATTTT; cdr3_aa: CASSTQGGGNQPQHF
j_call: TRBJ2-5; d_call: TRBD1; clone_size: NA; v_call: TRBV11-3; cdr3_length: 14; cdr3_nt: TGTGCCAGCAGCTTAAGGGACAGGGGAGAGACCCAGTACTTC; cdr3_aa: CASSLRDRGETQYF
j_call: TRBJ1-1; d_call: TRBD1; clone_size: NA; v_call: TRBV11-2; cdr3_length: 15; cdr3_nt: TGTGCCAGCAGCTCCCAAGGGACAGTGAACACTGAAGCTTTCTTT; cdr3_aa: CASSSQGTVNTEAFF
j_call: TRBJ1-2; d_call: TRBD1; clone_size: NA; v_call: TRBV9; cdr3_length: 17; cdr3_nt: TGTGCCAGCAGCGGCCGGGACAGGGCCCCGCAGGGCTATGGCTACACCTTC; cdr3_aa: CASSGRDRAPQGYGYTF
j_call: TRBJ1-4; d_call: NA; clone_size: NA; v_call: TRBV18; cdr3_length: 16; cdr3_nt: TGTGCCAGCTCACCCGAACAGGGAGGGCGTAAGGAAAAACTGTTTTTT; cdr3_aa: CASSPEQGGRKEKLFF
j_call: TRBJ1-2; d_call: NA; clone_size: once; v_call: TRBV19; cdr3_length: 13; cdr3_nt: TGTGCCAGCGGACCCTTAGTGAGTTATGGCTACACCTTC; cdr3_aa: CASGPLVSYGYTF
j_call: TRBJ2-1; d_call: NA; clone_size: NA; v_call: TRBV5-1; cdr3_length: 13; cdr3_nt: TGCGCCAGCAGCTGGACGATTGACAATGAGCAGTTCTTC; cdr3_aa: CASSWTIDNEQFF
j_call: TRBJ1-1; d_call: NA; clone_size: few; v_call: TRBV5-1; cdr3_length: 18; cdr3_nt: TGCGCCAGCAGGTATGAGTTGACCAGTTTGGACGGGAACACTGAAGCTTTCTTT; cdr3_aa: CASRYELTSLDGNTEAFF
j_call: TRBJ2-5; d_call: NA; clone_size: NA; v_call: TRBV5-1; cdr3_length: 12; cdr3_nt: TGCGCCAGCAGCCTTCTCCAAGAGACCCAGTACTTC; cdr3_aa: CASSLLQETQYF
j_call: TRBJ1-1; d_call: NA; clone_size: NA; v_call: TRBV25-1; cdr3_length: 13; cdr3_nt: TGTGCCAGCGGCTTTGTGGGGAACACTGAAGCTTTCTTT; cdr3_aa: CASGFVGNTEAFF
j_call: TRBJ2-7; d_call: NA; clone_size: NA; v_call: TRBV7-9; cdr3_length: 13; cdr3_nt: TGTGCCAGCAGCTTAGCTGGCCGGTACGAGCAGTACTTC; cdr3_aa: CASSLAGRYEQYF
j_call: TRBJ1-2; d_call: NA; clone_size: NA; v_call: TRBV7-2; cdr3_length: 16; cdr3_nt: TGTGCCAGCAGCCCAAGGGGGAGGACAGTCCAAGGTGGCTACACCTTC; cdr3_aa: CASSPRGRTVQGGYTF
j_call: TRBJ1-4; d_call: NA; clone_size: NA; v_call: TRBV5-1; cdr3_length: 14; cdr3_nt: TGCGCCAGCAGCTCGAAGGCTACTAATGAAAAACTGTTTTTT; cdr3_aa: CASSSKATNEKLFF